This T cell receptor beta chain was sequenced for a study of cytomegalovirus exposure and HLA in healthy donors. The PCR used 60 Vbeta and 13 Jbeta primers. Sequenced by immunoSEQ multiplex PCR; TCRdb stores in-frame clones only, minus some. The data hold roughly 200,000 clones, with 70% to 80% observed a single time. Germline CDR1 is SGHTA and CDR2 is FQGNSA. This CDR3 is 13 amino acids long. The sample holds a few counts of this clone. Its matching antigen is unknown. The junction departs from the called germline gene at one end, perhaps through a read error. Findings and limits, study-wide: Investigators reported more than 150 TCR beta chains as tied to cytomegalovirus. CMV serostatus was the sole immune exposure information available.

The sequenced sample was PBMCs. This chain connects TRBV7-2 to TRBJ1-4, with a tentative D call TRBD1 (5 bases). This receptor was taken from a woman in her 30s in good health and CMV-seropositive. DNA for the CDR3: TGTGCCAGCAGCCTAGAGGGGTCGTGGGAACTGCTTTTT. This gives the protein CASSLEGSWELLF.